The present T cell receptor beta chain was sequenced within a study of T cells in Graves' hyperthyroidism and ophthalmopathy. Points from the study as a whole: Blood also showed most of the thyroid clonotypes that were expanded above 0.001.

Hyperthyroidism patients were newly diagnosed, had disease duration under 2 months, and were aged 18 to 65 years. TCR beta CDR3 region amplification was performed from RNA transcripts. A first-round RT-PCR of the TCR CDR3 used the HTBI primer set. From the multiplex PCR reads, TCRdb called clonotypes with MiXCR, one entry per CDR3 protein. The profile shows 450,000 to 600,000 distinct CDR3 sequences, 14% of them singletons. Trimming at V came to 6 bases and at J to 7 bases, leaving 6 bases not matched to a gene. The CDR3 runs 12 residues. The germline CDR1 and CDR2 sequences are WNHNN and SYGVQD (reference sequence). In regard to this clonotype: What it recognizes is unknown.

Material: blood. The receptor was isolated from a woman aged 40 to 50 with Graves' hyperthyroidism. V usage is TRBV10-1 and J usage is TRBJ2-7; 7 bases align to TRBD1. The CDR3 region is CASSGDSREQYF. CDR3 nucleotide sequence: TGCGCCAGCAGCGGGGACAGCCGGGAGCAGTACTTC.